Sequencing of this T cell receptor beta chain was carried out in a study of identical twins. V was cut by 0 bases and J by 12 bases, with 12 bases left in between. Germline V CDR1 and CDR2: MNHEY, SVGAGI. This CDR3 contains 13 residues. After template switching added a universal primer site, the resulting cDNA carried unique molecular identifiers. Each CDR3 protein gets one entry after TCRdb re-called the 5' RACE reads with MiXCR. Of 500,000 to 650,000 distinct CDR3 sequences listed, about a fifth are singletons. These data were also reused for a study on yellow fever vaccine responses in identical twins.

The chain combines TRBV6-5 with TRBJ2-1; the D gene is possibly TRBD1 (5 bases). The sample taken for sequencing was CD4+ T cells sorted from blood. The TCR comes from a woman in her late teens or twenties in good health. CDR3 DNA: TGTGCCAGCAGTTACTCGAGTGGCCAGGGGCAGTTCTTC. Translating gives CASSYSSGQGQFF.